This T cell receptor (beta chain) appears in the sequencing data of a study of regulatory T cells in long-lasting Graves disease. Study findings and constraints: For persistent Graves' patients, TCR diversity was lower than for newly diagnosed ones.

Ten or more counts support this clonotype. Its target is not known. Per the germline V gene, CDR1 is MDHEN and CDR2 is SYDVKM. V was trimmed by 7 bases and J by 4 bases, leaving 16 bases between them. The CDR3 sequence is 14 residues long. Libraries of TCR beta came from iRepertoire HTBI primers plus Arm-PCR of CDR3 regions. Via MiXCR, TCRdb re-called the multiplex PCR reads, giving one row per CDR3 protein. The sample has about 470,000 distinct CDR3 sequences, 20% to 25% seen once. Time point defined: persistent/refractory GD, antithyroid drugs over 5 years with positive TRAb. Isolated PBMC RNA provided the starting material for the TCR library.

This rearrangement joins TRBV28 to TRBJ2-5; D not resolved. The specimen comprised peripheral blood mononuclear cells (PBMCs), sampled when the disease was refractory, from a patient treated with antithyroid drugs. The sequence derives from a female donor with Graves disease. CDR3 DNA: TGTGCCAGCAAATCCCCCGCGGACCGAGAGACCCAGTACTTC. It is translated as CASKSPADRETQYF.